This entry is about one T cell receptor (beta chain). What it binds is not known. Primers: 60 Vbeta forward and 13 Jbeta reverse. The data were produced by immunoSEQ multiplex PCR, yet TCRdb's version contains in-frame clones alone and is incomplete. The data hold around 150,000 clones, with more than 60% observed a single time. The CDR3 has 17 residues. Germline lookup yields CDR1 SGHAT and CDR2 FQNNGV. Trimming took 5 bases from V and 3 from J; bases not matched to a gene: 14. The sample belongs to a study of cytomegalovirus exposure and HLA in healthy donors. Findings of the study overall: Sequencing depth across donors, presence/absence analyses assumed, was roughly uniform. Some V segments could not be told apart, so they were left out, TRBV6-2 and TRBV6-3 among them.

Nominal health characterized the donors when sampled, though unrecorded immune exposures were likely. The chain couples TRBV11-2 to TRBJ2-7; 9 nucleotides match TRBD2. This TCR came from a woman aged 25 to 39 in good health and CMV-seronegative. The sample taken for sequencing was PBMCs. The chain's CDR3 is CASSAGWAGGMVYEQYF. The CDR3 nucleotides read TGTGCCAGCAGCGCCGGTTGGGCGGGGGGGATGGTCTACGAGCAGTACTTC.